The table lists the clone carrying this T cell receptor beta chain with a few counts. What it recognizes is unknown. These data originate in a study of CD8 T cells in ankylosing spondylitis. Study results and caveats: Significant enrichment of disease-linked clones was reported in matched ankylosing spondylitis synovial fluid. A motif in TCR beta, a set of about eight highly homologous variants, appeared characteristic of ankylosing spondylitis blood. Some motif variants had been reported before (in reactive arthritis synovial fluid and blood). Relatively rare in peripheral blood, disease-linked clones were also CD8+.

TCRdb passed the 5' RACE reads through MiXCR, listing each CDR3 protein once. The sample includes some 800,000 distinct CDR3 sequences, 10% to 15% of them seen just once. Per the germline V gene, CDR1 is MNHEY and CDR2 is SVGAGI. The CDR3 runs 15 residues. Trimming stripped 2 bases from V and 2 bases from J, with 12 bases between. Specimen: blood, either unsorted or a sorted T cell fraction (not recorded which). The receptor's source is a male donor with ankylosing spondylitis. This chain links TRBV6-5 with TRBJ2-5; TRBD2 is a possible D gene (5 bases). CDR3 sequence reads: CASSYEGTYQETQYF. In DNA, the CDR3 is TGTGCCAGCAGTTACGAGGGAACGTATCAAGAGACCCAGTACTTC.